The 14 T cell receptor beta chains listed next were all sequenced from one sample in a study of shared clonotypes between healthy human individuals. The method was immunoSEQ multiplex PCR; TCRdb's version includes in-frame clones alone and lacks a portion of them. The table includes 600,000 to 750,000 clones, about two thirds detected once. The sequenced material came from memory CD4+ T cells sorted from blood. Noted subset: CD45RA-negative fraction. These receptors were collected from a woman aged 25 to 39 in good health.

The rearrangement uses TRBV7-7 and TRBJ1-6; tentative D call: TRBD1 (6 bases). CDR3 length: 15 residues. V lost 5 bases to trimming and J lost 7 bases, with 15 bases between them. Germline assignment: CDR1 SSHAT and CDR2 FNYEAQ (reference sequence). The CDR3: CASSAGQRGNSPLHF. The CDR3 DNA sequence: TGTGCCAGCAGCGCAGGACAGAGAGGAAATTCACCCCTCCACTTT. The complete variable domain, with remaining parts taken from reference TRBV7-7 and TRBJ1-6, reads GAGVSQSPRYKVTKRGQDVTLRCDPISSHATLYWYQQALGQGPEFLTYFNYEAQPDKSGLPSDRFSAERPEGSISTLTIQRTEQRDSAMYRCASSAGQRGNSPLHFGNGTRLTVT.

The genes are TRBV7-2 and TRBJ2-1; no definite D call. Germline-derived CDR1 and CDR2 are SGHTA and FQGNSA. The ends were cut back, 0 bases at V and 5 bases at J, with 8 bases in the middle. This CDR3 has 14 amino acids. CDR3 coding DNA: TGTGCCAGCAGCTTAGCTTGGGGAAACAATGAGCAGTTCTTC. Its protein product is CASSLAWGNNEQFF. Combining the CDR3 with reference TRBV7-2 and TRBJ2-1 gives the whole variable domain GAGVSQSPSNKVTEKGKDVELRCDPISGHTALYWYRQSLGQGLEFLIYFQGNSAPDKSGLPSDRFSAERTGGSVSTLTIQRTQQEDSAVYLCASSLAWGNNEQFFGPGTRLTVL.

This clone was seen a few times. The CDR3 spells CASSLGHTDTQYF. In nucleotides, the CDR3 is TGTGCCAGCAGCTTAGGCCACACAGATACGCAGTATTTT. The rearrangement joins TRBV7-6 to TRBJ2-3, with unresolved D. This CDR3 region has 13 residues. CDR1 and CDR2 from the germline V gene are SGHVS and FNYEAQ. Trimming left V 1 base short and J 2 bases short, with 4 bases between.

The chain has TRBV28 and TRBJ2-7; D assignment may be TRBD1 or TRBD2 (5 bases each). Germline lookup yields CDR1 MDHEN and CDR2 SYDVKM. There are 17 residues in the CDR3. V lost 6 bases and J 3 bases, leaving 24 bases between the germline ends. CDR3 loop: CASSPRGAGPKNYEQYF. The CDR3 DNA is TGTGCCAGCAGCCCCCGAGGGGCGGGCCCAAAAAACTACGAGCAGTACTTC.

Points on this clone: Other DNA sequences from this sample encode an identical CDR3 as well. CDR3 residues: CASSFGGDSNQPQHF. The CDR3 nucleotides read TGCGCCAGCAGCTTCGGGGGGGATAGCAATCAGCCCCAGCATTTT. The rearrangement links TRBV5-1 to TRBJ1-5, with a possible D match to TRBD1 (5 bases). V lost 2 bases and J lost 0, with 9 bases in between. The CDR3 length is 15 residues. In germline, CDR1 is SGHRS, CDR2 YFSETQ.

V and J are TRBV27 and TRBJ2-3; maybe TRBD1 (5 bases). Germline CDR1 reads MNHEY; CDR2 reads SMNVEV (reference sequence). This CDR3 spans 14 amino acids. Trimming cost V 7 bases and J 8 bases, with 19 bases left between them. CDR3 nucleotides: TGTGCCAGCACTCAAAAGGCAGGGTTAGGTACGCAGTATTTT. Its protein product is CASTQKAGLGTQYF.

The chain is built from TRBV18 and TRBJ2-7; 12 bases map to TRBD2. The CDR3 spans 15 residues. Germline trimming cut 6 bases from V and 2 bases from J; bases unmatched to any gene: 5. The germline gives CDR1 KGHSH, CDR2 LQKENI. CDR3 sequence reads: CASSISSGRAYEQYF. CDR3 nucleotides: TGTGCCAGCTCGATTTCTAGCGGGAGGGCCTACGAGCAGTACTTC.

This sequence joins TRBV11-2 and TRBJ2-7, with TRBD1 matching 9 bases. CDR1 is SGHAT and CDR2 is FQNNGV in the germline V gene. V was pared by 2 bases and J by 4 bases, with 9 bases of the junction left unmatched. The CDR3 consists of 16 residues. In DNA form, the CDR3 reads TGTGCCAGCAGCTTAATCGGGACAGGGCAGTCGTACGAGCAGTACTTC. It encodes CASSLIGTGQSYEQYF. Using reference TRBV11-2 and TRBJ2-7 for the parts outside the CDR3, the full variable domain is EAGVAQSPRYKIIEKRQSVAFWCNPISGHATLYWYQQILGQGPKLLIQFQNNGVVDDSQLPKDRFSAERLKGVDSTLKIQPAKLEDSAVYLCASSLIGTGQSYEQYFGPGTRLTVT.

The chain carries TRBV2 and TRBJ2-3, with D hard to call. CDR3 size: 12 residues. The germline gives CDR1 SNHLY, CDR2 FYNNEI. The ends were cut back, 4 bases at V and 2 bases at J, with 4 bases in the middle. In nucleotides, the CDR3 is TGTGCCAGCAGTGTGAACACAGATACGCAGTATTTT. This codes for CASSVNTDTQYF.

This clone was seen a few times. The V call is TRBV7-8, the J call TRBJ1-1; 9 nucleotides match TRBD1. This CDR3 contains 15 residues. Trimming cost V 7 bases and J 4 bases; bases outside gene matches: 10. Per the germline V gene, CDR1 is SGHVS and CDR2 is FQNEAQ. The CDR3 sequence is CASIEQGQGGTEAFF. The CDR3 DNA follows: TGTGCCAGCATAGAACAGGGACAGGGAGGCACTGAAGCTTTCTTT.

CDR3 loop: CASLEVANTGELFF. CDR3 coding DNA: TGTGCCAGCCTGGAGGTTGCGAACACCGGGGAGCTGTTTTTT. This chain links TRBV2 with TRBJ2-2; D might be TRBD2 (5 bases). V was cut by 8 bases and J by 0 bases, with 10 bases left in between. The CDR3 covers 14 residues. Germline CDR1 and CDR2: SNHLY and FYNNEI.

CDR3 protein: CASSRTGTSASYEQYF. The CDR3 nucleotides read TGTGCCAGCAGTAGGACCGGGACTAGCGCCTCCTACGAGCAGTACTTC. The chain couples TRBV6-6 to TRBJ2-7; 10 bases are a match to TRBD2. This CDR3 spans 16 amino acids. CDR1 is MNHNY, CDR2 SVGAGI, per germline (reference sequence). The ends lost 5 bases at V and 0 bases at J; junction bases unmatched: 7.

The genes are TRBV6-6 and TRBJ1-1; D is ambiguous. Looked up from germline, CDR1 is MNHNY and CDR2 is SVGAGI (reference sequence). Trimming removed 5 bases from V and 9 bases from J, with 19 bases in between. The CDR3 sequence is 14 residues long. The DNA of the CDR3 is TGTGCCAGCAGTCATCCCGACACGCTGGGAAAAGCTTTCTTT. Amino acid sequence: CASSHPDTLGKAFF.

This chain connects TRBV28 to TRBJ2-3; 10 bases line up with TRBD2. The CDR3 has 16 amino acids. The V and J ends lost 5 bases and 5 bases, in that order; junction bases with no gene match: 10. Germline-derived CDR1 and CDR2 are MDHEN and SYDVKM. The CDR3 loop is CASSRTSGRGGDTQYF. DNA of the CDR3: TGTGCCAGCAGTCGGACTAGCGGTCGAGGTGGAGATACGCAGTATTTT.